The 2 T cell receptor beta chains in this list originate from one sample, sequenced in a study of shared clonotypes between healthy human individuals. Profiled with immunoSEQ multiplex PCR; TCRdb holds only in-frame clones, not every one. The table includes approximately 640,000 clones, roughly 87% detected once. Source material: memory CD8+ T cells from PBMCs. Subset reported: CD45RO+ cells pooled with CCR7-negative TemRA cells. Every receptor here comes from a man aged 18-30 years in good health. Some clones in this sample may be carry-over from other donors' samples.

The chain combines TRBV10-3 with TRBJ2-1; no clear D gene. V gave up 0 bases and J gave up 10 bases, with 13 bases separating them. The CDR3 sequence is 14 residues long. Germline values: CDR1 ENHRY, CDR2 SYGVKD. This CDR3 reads CAISESTLVNEQFF. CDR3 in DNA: TGTGCCATCAGTGAGTCGACTTTGGTAAACGAGCAGTTCTTC.

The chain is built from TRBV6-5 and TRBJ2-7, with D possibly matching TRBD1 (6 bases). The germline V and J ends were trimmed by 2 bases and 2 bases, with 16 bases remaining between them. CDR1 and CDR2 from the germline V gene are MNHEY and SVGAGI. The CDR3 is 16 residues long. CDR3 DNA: TGTGCCAGCAGTTACAGGGGGAGTCAGGGAGCCTACGAGCAGTACTTC. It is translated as CASSYRGSQGAYEQYF.